The TCR beta chain described here comes from a study of blood T cell repertoires in COVID-19. Study background: Acute and convalescent COVID-19 samples came from the United States, Italy and Spain. PBMCs, B-cell-depleted T cells, or T cells provided the cDNA or gDNA that made up the material.

This clone was seen a single time. In the original processing: Amplification with reference gene primers provided the estimates of nucleated cell counts. Only in-frame clones appear in the TCRdb table, and some are missing; sequencing was by immunoSEQ multiplex PCR. D and trimming were read from the DNA, whereas the V and J calls and clone size are those reported in that table. The sample has fewer than 100,000 clones, roughly three quarters seen once. The CDR3 contains 16 residues. J lost 1 base, V lost 0 bases, and 3 bases had no gene match. Germline V gives CDR1 SGHDT, CDR2 YYEEEE. This clonotype originated in a human donor in a cohort sampled during active COVID-19. The chain joins TRBV5-6 to TRBJ1-1, with 10 bases fitting TRBD1. The sequencing sample was made of peripheral blood. The CDR3 is CASSLGDRGENTEAFF. CDR3 nucleotides: TGTGCCAGCAGCTTGGGGGACAGGGGCGAGAACACTGAAGCTTTCTTT.